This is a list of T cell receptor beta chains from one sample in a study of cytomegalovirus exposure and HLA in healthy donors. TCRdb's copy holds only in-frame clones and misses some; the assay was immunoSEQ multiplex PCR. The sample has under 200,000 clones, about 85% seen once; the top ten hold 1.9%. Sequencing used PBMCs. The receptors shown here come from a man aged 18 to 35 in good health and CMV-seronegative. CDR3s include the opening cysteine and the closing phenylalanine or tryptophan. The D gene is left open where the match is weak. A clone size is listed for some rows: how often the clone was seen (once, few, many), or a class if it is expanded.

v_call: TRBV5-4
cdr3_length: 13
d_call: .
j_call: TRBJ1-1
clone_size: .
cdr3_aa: CASSLAAGTEAFF
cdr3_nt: TGTGCCAGCAGCTTGGCTGCGGGGACTGAAGCTTTCTTT

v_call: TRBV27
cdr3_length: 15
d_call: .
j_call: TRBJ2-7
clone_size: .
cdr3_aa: CASSSPRTAGYEQYF
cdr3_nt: TGTGCCAGCAGTTCACCCCGGACAGCTGGCTACGAGCAGTACTTC

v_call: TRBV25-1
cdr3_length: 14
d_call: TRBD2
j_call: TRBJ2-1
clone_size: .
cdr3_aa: CASSDSPPGGATLF
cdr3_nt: TGTGCCAGCAGTGACTCACCACCGGGGGGGGCAACCCTCTTC

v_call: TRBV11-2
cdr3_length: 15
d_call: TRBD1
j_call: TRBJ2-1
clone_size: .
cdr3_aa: CASSPRQGSYNEQFF
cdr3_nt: TGTGCCAGCAGCCCCCGACAGGGGTCCTACAATGAGCAGTTCTTC

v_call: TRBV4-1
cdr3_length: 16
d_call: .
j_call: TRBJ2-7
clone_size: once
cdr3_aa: CASSQAPRGVLYEQYF
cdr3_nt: TGCGCCAGCAGCCAAGCGCCCAGGGGGGTTTTGTACGAGCAGTACTTC

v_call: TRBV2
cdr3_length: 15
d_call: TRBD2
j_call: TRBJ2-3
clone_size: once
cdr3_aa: CAGRTGTRRADTQYF
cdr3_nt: TGTGCCGGCAGGACCGGGACTAGGAGGGCAGATACGCAGTATTTT

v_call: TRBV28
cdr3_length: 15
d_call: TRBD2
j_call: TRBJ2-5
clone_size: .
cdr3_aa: CASSLPASGGETQYF
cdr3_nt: TGTGCCAGCAGTTTACCTGCTAGCGGGGGTGAGACCCAGTACTTC

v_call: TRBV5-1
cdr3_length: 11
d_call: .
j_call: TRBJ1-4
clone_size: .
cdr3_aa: CASRDNEKLFF
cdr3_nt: TGCGCCAGCCGGGACAACGAAAAACTGTTTTTT

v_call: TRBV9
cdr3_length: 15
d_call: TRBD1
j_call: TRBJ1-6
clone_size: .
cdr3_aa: CASSAGTEYNSPLHF
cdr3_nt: TGTGCCAGCAGCGCGGGGACAGAGTATAATTCACCCCTCCACTTT

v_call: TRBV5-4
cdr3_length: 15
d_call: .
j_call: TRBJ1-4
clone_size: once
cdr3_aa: CASSFFAAGGEKLFF
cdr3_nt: TGTGCCAGCAGCTTTTTCGCGGCCGGCGGCGAAAAACTGTTTTTT

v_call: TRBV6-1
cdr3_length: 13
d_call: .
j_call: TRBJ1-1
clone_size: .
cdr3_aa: CASSESLNTEAFF
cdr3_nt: TGTGCCAGCAGTGAATCTCTGAACACTGAAGCTTTCTTT

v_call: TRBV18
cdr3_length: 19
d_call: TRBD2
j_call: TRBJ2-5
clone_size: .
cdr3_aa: CASSPQVLLRLADGETQYF
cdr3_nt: TGTGCCAGCTCACCACAAGTCCTTCTTCGACTAGCGGACGGCGAGACCCAGTACTTC

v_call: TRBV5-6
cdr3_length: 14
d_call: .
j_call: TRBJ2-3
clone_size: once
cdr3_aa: CASSLVRDPDTQYF
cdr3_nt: TGTGCCAGCAGCTTGGTGCGGGACCCAGATACGCAGTATTTT

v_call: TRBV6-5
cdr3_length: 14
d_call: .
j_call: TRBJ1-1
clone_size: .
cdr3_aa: CASTKPGVNTEAFF
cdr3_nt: TGTGCCAGCACCAAGCCGGGTGTGAACACTGAAGCTTTCTTT

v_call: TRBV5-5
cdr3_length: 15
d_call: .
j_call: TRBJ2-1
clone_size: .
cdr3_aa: CASSLEGSSYNEQFF
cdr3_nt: TGTGCCAGCAGCTTAGAGGGTAGCTCCTACAATGAGCAGTTCTTC

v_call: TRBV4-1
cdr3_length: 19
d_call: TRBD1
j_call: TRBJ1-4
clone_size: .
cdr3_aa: CASSQDTRSAGGLGEKLFF
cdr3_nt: TGCGCCAGCAGCCAAGATACGCGGTCGGCAGGGGGCCTGGGGGAGAAACTGTTTTTT

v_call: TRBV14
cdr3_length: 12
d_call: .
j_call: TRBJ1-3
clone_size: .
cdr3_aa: CASSPRGNTIYF
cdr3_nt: TGTGCCAGCAGCCCCCGTGGAAACACCATATATTTT

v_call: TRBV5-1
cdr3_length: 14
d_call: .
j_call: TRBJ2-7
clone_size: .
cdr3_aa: CASTPGTPSYEQYF
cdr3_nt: TGTGCCAGCACCCCCGGGACACCATCCTACGAGCAGTACTTC

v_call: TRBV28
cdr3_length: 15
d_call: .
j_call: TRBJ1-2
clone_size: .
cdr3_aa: CASSSSRGRDYGYTF
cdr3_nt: TGTGCCAGCAGTTCGTCGAGAGGAAGAGACTATGGCTACACCTTC

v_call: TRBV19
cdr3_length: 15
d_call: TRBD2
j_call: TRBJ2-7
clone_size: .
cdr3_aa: CASRSLAGEGREQYF
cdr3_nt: TGTGCCAGTCGCTCCTTAGCGGGAGAGGGAAGGGAGCAGTACTTC

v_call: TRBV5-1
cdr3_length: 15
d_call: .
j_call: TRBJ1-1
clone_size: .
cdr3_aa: CASSLAGGGNTEAFF
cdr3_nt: TGCGCCAGCAGCTTGGCGGGGGGAGGGAACACTGAAGCTTTCTTT

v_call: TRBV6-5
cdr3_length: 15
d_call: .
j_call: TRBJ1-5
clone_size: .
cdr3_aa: CASRLDRDSNQPQHF
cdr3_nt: TGTGCCAGCAGACTCGACAGAGATAGCAATCAGCCCCAGCATTTT

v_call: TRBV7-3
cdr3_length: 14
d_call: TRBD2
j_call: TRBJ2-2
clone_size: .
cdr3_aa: CASGASGSTGELFF
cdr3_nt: TGTGCCAGCGGGGCTAGCGGAAGCACCGGGGAGCTGTTTTTT

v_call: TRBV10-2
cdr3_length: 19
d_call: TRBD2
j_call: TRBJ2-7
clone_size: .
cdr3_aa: CASSAPRGKGLAGGYEQYF
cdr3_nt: TGCGCCAGCAGTGCCCCCCGGGGCAAGGGGCTAGCGGGAGGTTACGAGCAGTACTTC

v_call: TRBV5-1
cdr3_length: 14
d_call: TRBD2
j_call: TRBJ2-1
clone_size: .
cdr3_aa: CASTPSGGYNEQFF
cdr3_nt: TGCGCCAGCACCCCCTCGGGAGGGTACAATGAGCAGTTCTTC

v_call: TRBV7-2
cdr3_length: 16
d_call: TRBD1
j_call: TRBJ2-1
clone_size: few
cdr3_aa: CASSLAIITGGNEQFF
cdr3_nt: TGTGCCAGCAGCTTAGCGATCATAACAGGGGGCAATGAGCAGTTCTTC

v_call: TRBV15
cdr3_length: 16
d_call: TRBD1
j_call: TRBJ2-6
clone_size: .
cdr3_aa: CATSNEPGTGPNVLTF
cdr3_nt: TGTGCCACCAGCAACGAACCCGGGACAGGGCCCAACGTCCTGACTTTC

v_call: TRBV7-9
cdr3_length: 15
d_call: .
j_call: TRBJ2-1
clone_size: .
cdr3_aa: CASSAVRGTVYWEFF
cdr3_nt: TGTGCCAGCAGCGCCGTTAGGGGGACGGTTTATTGGGAGTTCTTC

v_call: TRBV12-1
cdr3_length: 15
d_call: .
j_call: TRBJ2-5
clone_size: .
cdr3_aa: CASSLFRQAQETQYF
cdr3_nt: TGTGCCAGCAGCTTATTCCGACAGGCTCAAGAGACCCAGTACTTC

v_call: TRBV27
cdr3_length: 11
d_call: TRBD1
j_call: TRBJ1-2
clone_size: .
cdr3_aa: CASRQGGGYTF
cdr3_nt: TGTGCCAGCAGACAGGGGGGAGGCTACACCTTC

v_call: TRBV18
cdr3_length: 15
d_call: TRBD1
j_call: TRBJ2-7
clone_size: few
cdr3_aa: CASSPRTGLSYEQYF
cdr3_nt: TGTGCCAGCTCACCCCGGACAGGGCTCTCCTACGAGCAGTACTTC

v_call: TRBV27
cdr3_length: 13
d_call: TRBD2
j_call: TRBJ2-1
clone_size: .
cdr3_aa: CASSWGGGNEQFF
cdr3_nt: TGTGCCAGCAGTTGGGGCGGGGGCAATGAGCAGTTCTTC

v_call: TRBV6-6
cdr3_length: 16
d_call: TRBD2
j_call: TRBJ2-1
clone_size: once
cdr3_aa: CASSYGTSGRLDEQFF
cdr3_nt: TGTGCCAGCAGTTATGGGACTAGCGGGAGATTGGATGAGCAGTTCTTC

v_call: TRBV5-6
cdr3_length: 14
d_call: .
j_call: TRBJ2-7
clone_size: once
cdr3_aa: CASSLGLGGYEQYF
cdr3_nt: TGTGCCAGCAGCTTGGGACTAGGCGGATACGAGCAGTACTTC